Included here is one T cell receptor (beta chain) sequence, with context. The antigen remains unidentified. This sample was taken from a study of OX40 agonist ivuxolimab in advanced cancers. As for the study in general: Ivuxolimab, an antibody that agonizes OX40 (CD134), was administered to the patients. With a range of 23 to 79, age averaged roughly 61 years, and around 83% were male.

CDR1 and CDR2 (germline): SGDLS, YYNGEE. V shed 3 bases, J shed 4 bases, and the junction held 4 bases outside the gene matches. The CDR3 is 14 amino acids. Study observations and caveats: Averaging showed that CD8+ T cells had more expanded clones than CD4+ did.

Sequenced by immunoSEQ multiplex PCR; TCRdb stores in-frame clones only, minus some. The sample holds around 80,000 clones; roughly 87% are singletons and the top ten take around 0.19%. The material was CD4+ or CD8+ T cells sorted from blood, obtained in a trial of the OX40 agonist ivuxolimab. V is TRBV9 and J is TRBJ2-1; TRBD2 matches 7 bases. The sequence was obtained from an adult with an advanced solid tumor such as melanoma, head and neck, liver or kidney cancer. The CDR3, as DNA: TGTGCCAGCAGCGAGAGCGGGAATTACAATGAGCAGTTCTTC. Its translation: CASSESGNYNEQFF.